The 10 T cell receptor beta chains below all came from one sample that was sequenced in a study of regulatory and conventional T cells in RAG deficiency. Method: immunoSEQ multiplex PCR; TCRdb's copy keeps in-frame clones and lacks some. The sample holds some 23,000 clones, around 92% seen once. Genomic DNA came from blood conventional CD4+ T cells gated CD25-low CD127-high. Another study also made use of these data, one on regulatory T cells. That report adds: The primer mix had 52 TRBV and 13 TRBJ primers.

Sequencing was carried out using CD4+ T cells sorted from blood. These receptors were collected from a human donor in good health.

The J gene is TRBJ2-7, the V gene TRBV6-6; TRBD2 agrees at 14 bases. Germline lookup yields CDR1 MNHNY and CDR2 SVGAGI (reference sequence). The CDR3 has 15 amino acids. The V and J ends lost 4 bases and 4 bases, in that order; junction bases with no gene match: 3. The CDR3 DNA follows: TGTGCCAGCAGTTCCGGGACTAGCGGGGGATACGAGCAGTACTTC. It codes for CASSSGTSGGYEQYF.

The chain combines TRBV6-1 with TRBJ2-3, with D possibly being TRBD2 (5 bases). The CDR3 length is 17 residues. Deletions cut 3 bases from V and 0 bases from J, with 16 bases between. Germline V gives CDR1 MNHNS, CDR2 SASEGT. CDR3 nucleotide sequence: TGTGCCAGCAGTGAGAGAAGGACTCGACCTAGCACAGATACGCAGTATTTT. Amino acid sequence: CASSERRTRPSTDTQYF.

The J gene is TRBJ2-7, the V gene TRBV6-4; 12 nucleotides agree with TRBD1. The CDR3 runs 17 residues. V lost 5 bases and J lost 6; bases outside the gene matches: 14. CDR1 MRHNA and CDR2 SNTAGT come from the germline V gene. CDR3 DNA: TGTGCCAGCAGTCCGGGACAGGGGGCCCTTACCTTTTGCGAGCAGTACTTC. Amino acid sequence: CASSPGQGALTFCEQYF.

The chain recombines TRBV7-2 with TRBJ2-3; 10 positions match TRBD1. Germline V lookup: CDR1 SGHTA, CDR2 FQGNSA. V dropped 5 bases and J dropped 5; count of bases not matched to a gene: 4. The CDR3 spans 14 residues. This CDR3 is CASSVGQGGDTQYF. Written as DNA, the CDR3 is TGTGCCAGCAGCGTAGGACAGGGGGGAGATACGCAGTATTTT.

The V call is TRBV6-1, the J call TRBJ1-4, with D hard to call. Trimming removed 2 bases from V and 4 bases from J, with 8 bases in between. CDR1 is MNHNS and CDR2 is SASEGT in the germline V gene. This CDR3 has 14 residues. As DNA, the CDR3 is TGTGCCAGCAGTGAACAGCTACATAATGAAAAACTGTTTTTT. Encoded protein: CASSEQLHNEKLFF.

The rearrangement uses TRBV5-1 and TRBJ1-1; D uncertain. The CDR3 spans 13 residues. In germline, CDR1 is SGHRS, CDR2 YFSETQ. Trimming took 2 bases from V and 1 from J, leaving 6 bases between them. Here the CDR3 DNA reads TGCGCCAGCAGCTTTTCCCCGAACACTGAAGCTTTCTTT. It specifies CASSFSPNTEAFF.

This clone was counted only a few times. The rearrangement links TRBV6-5 to TRBJ1-6; TRBD1 is a possible D gene (5 bases). The CDR3 covers 13 residues. Germline CDR1 and CDR2: MNHEY and SVGAGI. Trimming pared 5 bases from V and 8 bases from J, leaving 10 bases between. CDR3 nucleotide sequence: TGTGCCAGCAGTAAACTACAGGATTCACCCCTCCACTTT. This codes for CASSKLQDSPLHF.

This rearrangement joins TRBV27 to TRBJ2-3; 8 nucleotides align to TRBD2. Trimming cost V 2 bases and J 1 base; bases outside gene matches: 2. CDR3 length: 15 amino acids. Germline CDR1 is MNHEY and CDR2 is SMNVEV (reference sequence). CDR3 loop: CASSLAGGGTDTQYF. CDR3 in DNA: TGTGCCAGCAGTTTAGCGGGGGGAGGCACAGATACGCAGTATTTT.

The CDR3 nucleotides are TGTGCCAGCAGTTTTTTTGCGGGGGGTAGCCTCGAATCCTACGAGCAGTACTTC. Protein: CASSFFAGGSLESYEQYF. The chain combines TRBV28 with TRBJ2-7; TRBD2 agrees at 8 bases. Germline CDR1 reads MDHEN; CDR2 reads SYDVKM. The ends lost 3 bases at V and 1 base at J; junction bases unmatched: 14. The CDR3 totals 18 residues.

This clone was found once. The chain links TRBV7-2 to TRBJ1-2; a weak D match, TRBD1 (5 bases). The germline V gene encodes CDR1 SGHTA and CDR2 FQGNSA. The CDR3 consists of 15 residues. Trimming took off 5 bases at V and 0 bases at J, with 13 bases between the two ends. The CDR3 DNA reads TGTGCCAGCAGCCCCTATGGGGGGGCTAACTATGGCTACACCTTC. The encoded protein is CASSPYGGANYGYTF.